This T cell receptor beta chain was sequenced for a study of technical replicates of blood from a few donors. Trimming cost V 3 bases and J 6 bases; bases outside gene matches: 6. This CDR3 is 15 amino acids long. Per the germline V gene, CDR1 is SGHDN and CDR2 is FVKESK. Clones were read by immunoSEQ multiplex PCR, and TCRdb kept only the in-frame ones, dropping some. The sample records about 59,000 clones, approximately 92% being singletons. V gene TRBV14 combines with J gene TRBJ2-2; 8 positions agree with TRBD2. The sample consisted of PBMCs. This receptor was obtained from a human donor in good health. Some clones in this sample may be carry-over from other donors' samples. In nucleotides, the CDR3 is TGTGCCAGCAGCCAGCAGGCGGGGGGAGCCGGGGAGCTGTTTTTT. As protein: CASSQQAGGAGELFF.